This TCR beta chain came from a study of T cells after yellow fever vaccination. Study context: Preparation used SMART-Seq v4 Ultra Low Input for the low-cell-number fractions.

CDR3 length equals 17 residues. CDR1 and CDR2 from the germline V gene are SGHRS and YFSETQ. The ends were cut back, 4 bases at V and 0 bases at J, with 16 bases in the middle. TCRdb reprocessed the 5' RACE reads via MiXCR and lists one record per CDR3 protein. The sample includes 25,000 to 30,000 distinct CDR3 sequences, over 5.5% seen only once; the top ten take around 25%. The table lists this clonotype with many counts. Sequenced here: PBMCs, either bulk or a sorted T-cell subset (CD4+, CD8+, memory, or dextramer-sorted; not recorded which), sampled on the day of the yellow fever booster vaccination. The chain combines TRBV5-1 with TRBJ2-2; D not certain. The TCR originated in a man aged 30 to 39 who received the YFV17D yellow fever vaccine. The CDR3 DNA is TGCGCCAGCAGCCCGTCGGTCGGCGCCTCGAACACCGGGGAGCTGTTTTTT. It is translated as CASSPSVGASNTGELFF.